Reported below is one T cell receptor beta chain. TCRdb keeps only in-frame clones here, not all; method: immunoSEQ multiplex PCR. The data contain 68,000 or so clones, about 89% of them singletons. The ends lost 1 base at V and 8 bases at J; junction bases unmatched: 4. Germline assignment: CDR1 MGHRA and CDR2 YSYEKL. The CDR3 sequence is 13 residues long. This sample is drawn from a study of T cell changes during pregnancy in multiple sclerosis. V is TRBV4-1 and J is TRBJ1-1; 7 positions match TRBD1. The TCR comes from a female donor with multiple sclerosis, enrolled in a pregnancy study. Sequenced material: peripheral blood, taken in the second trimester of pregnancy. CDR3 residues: CASSQAPGQEAFF. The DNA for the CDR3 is TGCGCCAGCAGCCAAGCCCCGGGACAGGAAGCTTTCTTT.